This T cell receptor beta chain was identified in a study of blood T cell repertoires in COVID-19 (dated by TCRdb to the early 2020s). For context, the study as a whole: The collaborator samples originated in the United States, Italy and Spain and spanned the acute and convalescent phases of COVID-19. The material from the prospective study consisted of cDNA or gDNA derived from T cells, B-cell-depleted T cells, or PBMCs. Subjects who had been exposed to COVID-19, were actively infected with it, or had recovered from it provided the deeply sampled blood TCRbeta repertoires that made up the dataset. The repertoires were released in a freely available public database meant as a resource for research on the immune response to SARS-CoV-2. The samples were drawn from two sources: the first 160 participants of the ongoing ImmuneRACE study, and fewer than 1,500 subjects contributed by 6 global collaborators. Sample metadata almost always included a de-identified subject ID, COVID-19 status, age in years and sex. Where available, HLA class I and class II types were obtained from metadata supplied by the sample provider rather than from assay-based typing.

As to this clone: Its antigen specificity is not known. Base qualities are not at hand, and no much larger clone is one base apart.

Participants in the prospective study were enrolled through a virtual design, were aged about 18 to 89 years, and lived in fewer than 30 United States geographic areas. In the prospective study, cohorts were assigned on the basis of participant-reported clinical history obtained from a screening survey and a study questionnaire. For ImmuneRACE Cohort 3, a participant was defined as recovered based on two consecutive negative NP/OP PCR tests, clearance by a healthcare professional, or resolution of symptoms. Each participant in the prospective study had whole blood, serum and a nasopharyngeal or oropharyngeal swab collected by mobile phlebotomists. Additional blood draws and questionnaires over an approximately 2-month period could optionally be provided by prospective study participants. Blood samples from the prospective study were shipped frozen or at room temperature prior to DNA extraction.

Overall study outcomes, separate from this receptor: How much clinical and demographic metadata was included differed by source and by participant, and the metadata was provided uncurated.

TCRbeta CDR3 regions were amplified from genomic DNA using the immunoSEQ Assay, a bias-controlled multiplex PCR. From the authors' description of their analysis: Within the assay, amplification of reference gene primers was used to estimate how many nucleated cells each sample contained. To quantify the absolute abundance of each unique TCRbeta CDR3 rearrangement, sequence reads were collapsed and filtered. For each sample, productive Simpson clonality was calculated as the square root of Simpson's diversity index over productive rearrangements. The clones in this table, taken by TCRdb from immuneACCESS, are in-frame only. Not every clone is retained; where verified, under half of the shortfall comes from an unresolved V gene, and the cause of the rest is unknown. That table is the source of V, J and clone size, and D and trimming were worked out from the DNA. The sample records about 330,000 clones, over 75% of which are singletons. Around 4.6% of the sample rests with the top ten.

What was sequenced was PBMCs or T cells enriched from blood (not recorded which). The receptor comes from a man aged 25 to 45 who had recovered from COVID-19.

The nucleotides are TGTGCCAGTAGCCACTGGGACAGGGAAATTAGCAATCAGCCCCAGCATTTT. Translated, this gives CASSHWDREISNQPQHF. In this chain, TRBV19 is recombined with TRBJ1-5; 9 middle bases align to TRBD1. The junction shows trimming of 6 bases on V and 0 bases on J, and the gene matches do not reach 9 bases of it. Per the germline V gene (reference sequence), LNHDA is the CDR1 and SQIVND is the CDR2. Counted from cysteine to phenylalanine, this CDR3 has 17 amino acids. CDR3 DNA is the only sequence kept; it has 51 bases, read in frame from the first base.